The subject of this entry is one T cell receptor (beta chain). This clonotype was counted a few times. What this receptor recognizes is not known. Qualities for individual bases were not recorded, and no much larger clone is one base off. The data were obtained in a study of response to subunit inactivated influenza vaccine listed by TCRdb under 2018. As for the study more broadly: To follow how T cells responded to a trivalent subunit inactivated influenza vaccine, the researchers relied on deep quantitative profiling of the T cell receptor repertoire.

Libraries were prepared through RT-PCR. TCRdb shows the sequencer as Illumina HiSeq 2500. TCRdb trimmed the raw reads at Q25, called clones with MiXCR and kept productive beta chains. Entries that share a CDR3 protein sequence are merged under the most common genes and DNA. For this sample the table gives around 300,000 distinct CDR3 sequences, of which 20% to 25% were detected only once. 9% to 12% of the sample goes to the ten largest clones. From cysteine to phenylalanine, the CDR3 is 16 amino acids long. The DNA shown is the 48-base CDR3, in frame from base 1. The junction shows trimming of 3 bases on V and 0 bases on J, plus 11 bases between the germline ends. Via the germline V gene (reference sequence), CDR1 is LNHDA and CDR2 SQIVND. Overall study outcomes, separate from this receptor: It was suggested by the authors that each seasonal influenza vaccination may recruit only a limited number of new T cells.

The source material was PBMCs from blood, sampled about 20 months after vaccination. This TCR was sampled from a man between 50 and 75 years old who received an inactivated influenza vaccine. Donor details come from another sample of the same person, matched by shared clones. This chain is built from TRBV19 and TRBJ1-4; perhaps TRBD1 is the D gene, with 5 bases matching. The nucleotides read TGTGCCAGTAGTATCTGGAGACAGACAACTAATGAAAAACTGTTTTTT. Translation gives CASSIWRQTTNEKLFF.